One sample yielded the 16 T cell receptor beta chains listed below, sequenced in a study of T-cell memory formation after mild COVID-19. TCRdb passed the 5' RACE reads through MiXCR, listing each CDR3 protein once. The sample includes 400,000 to 500,000 distinct CDR3 sequences, roughly 20% seen only once; the top ten take 7.5% to 10%. Material for sequencing was PBMCs or a T cell subset sorted from them (not recorded which). Every receptor here comes from an adult woman who had mild COVID-19 (a few samples of this study predate the infection). Cell type and time point are not known.

This sequence joins TRBV5-1 and TRBJ2-7; D possibly corresponds to TRBD1 (5 bases). V was cut by 4 bases and J by 6 bases, with 17 bases left in between. The CDR3 runs 14 residues. From germline, CDR1 is SGHRS and CDR2 YFSETQ. As DNA, the CDR3 is TGCGCCAGCAGCCCCAGCCAGGGTTCGGGCGAGCAGTACTTC. Protein product: CASSPSQGSGEQYF.

This clonotype has only a few counts. V gene TRBV7-2 combines with J gene TRBJ2-1; D not certain. Germline V gene lookup returns CDR1 SGHTA and CDR2 FQGNSA. The CDR3 covers 15 residues. Trimming took off 0 bases at V and 5 bases at J, with 11 bases between the two ends. CDR3 sequence (DNA): TGTGCCAGCAGCTTAGCGGGTATAAGGAACAATGAGCAGTTCTTC. Amino acid sequence: CASSLAGIRNNEQFF.

V usage is TRBV13 and J usage is TRBJ1-2; 10 bases match TRBD1. V lost 4 bases, J lost 6 bases, and 5 bases stayed unmatched. The CDR3 extends over 14 amino acids. Germline lookup yields CDR1 PRHDT and CDR2 FYEKMQ (reference sequence). CDR3 DNA sequence: TGTGCCAGCAGCTCCAGACAGGGGGCCGATGGCTACACCTTC. It encodes CASSSRQGADGYTF. The full variable domain, completed using reference TRBV13 and TRBJ1-2, is AAGVIQSPRHLIKEKRETATLKCYPIPRHDTVYWYQQGPGQDPQFLISFYEKMQSDKGSIPDRFSAQQFSDYHSELNMSSLELGDSALYFCASSSRQGADGYTFGSGTRLTVV.

Points on this clonotype: Given the absence of the conserved phenylalanine or tryptophan at the CDR3 end, a read error is likely. The DNA is left out, because the CDR3 cannot be placed on it with certainty; the CDR3 is given as TCRdb lists it. The CDR3 protein is CASSSTSSSLAGGPWSL. The rearrangement uses TRBV7-9 and TRBJ2-1; the table's D call of TRBD2 was not tested on the DNA. Germline CDR1 and CDR2: SEHNR and FQNEAQ (reference sequence). The CDR3 spans 17 residues, counting both ends.

V is TRBV7-3 and J is TRBJ2-5, with D perhaps matching TRBD1 or TRBD2 (5 bases each). This CDR3 is built from 15 residues. Germline V gives CDR1 SGHTA, CDR2 FQGTGA. V shed 5 bases and J shed 5 bases, with 18 bases lying between them. CDR3: CASSQSGLAGETQYF. The CDR3 DNA reads TGTGCCAGCAGCCAGTCGGGGCTAGCTGGGGAGACCCAGTACTTC.

This chain joins TRBV7-2 and TRBJ1-2, with TRBD1 matching 9 bases. There are 15 residues in the CDR3. CDR1 is SGHTA, CDR2 FQGNSA, per germline. V was pared by 5 bases and J by 5 bases, with 9 bases of the junction left unmatched. The CDR3 DNA reads as TGTGCCAGCAGCCTCTCAATGGGGACAGGGTATGGCTACACCTTC. This sequence encodes CASSLSMGTGYGYTF.

This chain joins TRBV7-2 and TRBJ2-7; D not certain. V gave up 5 bases and J gave up 6 bases, with 11 bases separating them. The CDR3 loop spans 12 amino acids. CDR1 is SGHTA, CDR2 FQGNSA, per germline. CDR3 nucleotides: TGTGCCAGCAGCCCCGTGGTCCCCGAGCAGTACTTC. Protein sequence: CASSPVVPEQYF.

The CDR3 region has the DNA TGTGCCAGCAGCGAAAGGGGGGGGGTTGGCACCGGGGAGCTGTTTTTT. It translates to CASSERGGVGTGELFF. The chain employs TRBV11-2 and TRBJ2-2, with D maybe TRBD2 (7 bases). Germline CDR1 reads SGHAT; CDR2 reads FQNNGV. Trimming pared 5 bases from V and 4 bases from J, leaving 17 bases between. This CDR3 has 16 amino acids.

This clonotype was picked up a small number of times. The chain is built from TRBV11-2 and TRBJ2-7, with 9 nucleotides matching TRBD2. Germline values: CDR1 SGHAT, CDR2 FQNNGV. This CDR3 is 15 amino acids long. J gave up 6 bases and V 3 bases, and 9 bases lay outside the gene matches. The CDR3 spells CASSFVGGGAVEQYF. The CDR3, as DNA: TGTGCCAGCAGCTTCGTCGGCGGGGGGGCCGTCGAGCAGTACTTC.

This chain links TRBV24-1 with TRBJ2-7; D uncertain. Deletions cut 3 bases from V and 2 bases from J, with 7 bases between. Germline V gene sequence: CDR1 KGHDR, CDR2 SFDVKD. This CDR3 spans 13 amino acids. CDR3 loop: CATSDASTYEQYF. For the CDR3, the DNA is TGTGCCACCAGTGATGCGTCCACCTACGAGCAGTACTTC.

This clonotype came up a few times. This sequence joins TRBV5-1 and TRBJ1-1, with a weak D call TRBD1 (6 bases). The CDR3 extends over 16 amino acids. Germline V gene sequence: CDR1 SGHRS, CDR2 YFSETQ. Trimming cost V 1 base and J 4 bases, with 17 bases left between them. The CDR3 here is CASSLRAPGASTEAFF. The CDR3 region has the DNA TGCGCCAGCAGCTTGAGAGCGCCAGGGGCCTCCACTGAAGCTTTCTTT.

The V gene is TRBV6-5, the J gene TRBJ1-6, with 10 nucleotides matching TRBD1. The CDR3 totals 14 residues. Trimming cost V 5 bases and J 9 bases; bases outside gene matches: 4. Germline CDR1 is MNHEY and CDR2 is SVGAGI. In DNA, the CDR3 is TGTGCCAGCAGTAGCGGGACAGGGGTTTCACCCCTCCACTTT. Its translation: CASSSGTGVSPLHF.

This clonotype came up a few times. V is TRBV4-2 and J is TRBJ2-5; TRBD2 matches 10 bases. J lost 2 bases, V lost 0 bases, and 3 bases had no gene match. Per the germline V gene, CDR1 is LGHNA and CDR2 is YNFKEQ. The CDR3 covers 16 residues. CDR3 nucleotide sequence: TGTGCCAGCAGCCAAGAAGTACTAGCGGGGCAAGAGACCCAGTACTTC. Encoded protein: CASSQEVLAGQETQYF.

The chain joins TRBV10-3 to TRBJ1-4; D may be TRBD1 (6 bases). The V gene's germline CDR1 is ENHRY and CDR2 SYGVKD. This CDR3 has 14 residues. Trimming cost V 4 bases and J 8 bases, with 14 bases left between them. DNA for the CDR3: TGTGCCATCAGTGTTGGGGGGGCCCGGGAAAAACTGTTTTTT. Amino acids: CAISVGGAREKLFF.

This chain uses TRBV30 with TRBJ1-1; D uncertain. CDR3 length: 13 residues. Trimming shortened V by 4 bases and J by 0 bases, and 9 bases separated the two germline ends. CDR1 GTSNPN and CDR2 SVGIG come from the germline V gene (reference sequence). CDR3: CAWTRKMNTEAFF. The CDR3 DNA sequence: TGTGCCTGGACCCGAAAAATGAACACTGAAGCTTTCTTT.

This clonotype turned up a few times. The V gene is TRBV12-3 or TRBV12-4, the J gene TRBJ2-1; perhaps D is TRBD1 or TRBD2 (6 bases each). CDR3 length: 15 amino acids. The germline V and J ends were trimmed by 6 bases and 7 bases, with 19 bases remaining between them. For the CDR3, the DNA is TGTGCCAGCAGCCGGGGGCTAGCCCCGGGGAATGAGCAGTTCTTC. Translating it yields CASSRGLAPGNEQFF.